This is a list of T cell receptor beta chains from one sample in a study of blood T cells in healthy people across ages. A single record per CDR3 protein comes from TCRdb applying MiXCR to the 5' RACE reads. The table includes fewer than 1.5 million distinct CDR3 sequences, 42% detected once. The specimen was blood. The receptor set was obtained from a woman aged 18-35 years in good health. CDR3s include the opening cysteine and the closing phenylalanine or tryptophan. A D gene is named only where the DNA matches it firmly. Size is stated for part of the rows, as once, few or many counts, or as a class when the clone is expanded.

d_call | j_call | v_call | clone_size | cdr3_nt | cdr3_aa
TRBD2 | TRBJ2-7 | TRBV20-1 | . | TGCAGTGCTAGAGATCCTCGGGCTAGCGGATACGAGCAGTACTTC | CSARDPRASGYEQYF
. | TRBJ1-1 | TRBV14 | . | TGTGCCAGCAGCCAAGCTGTGCCGAACATGAACACTGAAGCTTTCTTT | CASSQAVPNMNTEAFF
TRBD2 | TRBJ2-3 | TRBV10-3 | many | TGTGCCATCAGTGACCCCGGACTAGCGGGCACAGATACGCAGTATTTT | CAISDPGLAGTDTQYF
TRBD2 | TRBJ2-2 | TRBV6-1 | few | TGTGCCAGCAGCTCCGGGACTAGCGGGGGGAACACCGGGGAGCTGTTTTTT | CASSSGTSGGNTGELFF
. | TRBJ2-7 | TRBV7-2 | . | TGTGCCAGCACGTTTCAGACCTACGAGCAGTACTTC | CASTFQTYEQYF
. | TRBJ2-1 | TRBV14 | few | TGTGCCAGCAGCCAAGATCCCAGATACAATGAGCAGTTCTTC | CASSQDPRYNEQFF
. | TRBJ2-7 | TRBV20-1 | . | TGCAGTGCTGGTCTGACCTACGAGCAGTACTTC | CSAGLTYEQYF
. | TRBJ1-1 | TRBV15 | few | TGTGCCACCAGCAGAGATGTGACAGCCCAATATGACACTGAAGCTTTCTTT | CATSRDVTAQYDTEAFF
TRBD1 | TRBJ1-4 | TRBV28 | . | TGTGCCAGCAGTTTTGAACAGGGGGCCCCACTTTCTTCCGAAAAACTGTTTTTT | CASSFEQGAPLSSEKLFF
TRBD1 | TRBJ2-2 | TRBV7-2 | . | TGTGCCAGCAGGACAGGGGTTTCCGGGATTACCGGGGAGCTGTTTTTT | CASRTGVSGITGELFF
. | TRBJ1-4 | TRBV10-1 | once | TGCGCCAGCAGCCCCGTCCAAGGGTTTGAAAAACTGTTTTTT | CASSPVQGFEKLFF
. | TRBJ2-7 | TRBV21-1 | . | TGTGCCAGCAGCAAAACCGGGACGGGCCCACCCTACGAGCAGTACTTC | CASSKTGTGPPYEQYF
. | TRBJ1-2 | TRBV20-1 | . | TGCAGTGCTAGAGATGGGCAGGGTTGGGTTGGCTACACCTTC | CSARDGQGWVGYTF
. | TRBJ1-3 | TRBV6-1 | once | TGTGCCAGCAGTGGTCGGGGTATCTCTGGAAACACCATATATTTT | CASSGRGISGNTIYF
. | TRBJ2-1 | TRBV5-1 | few | TGCGCCAGCAGCGAAGCAGGTAACTCCTACAATGAGCAGTTCTTC | CASSEAGNSYNEQFF
TRBD2 | TRBJ2-1 | TRBV7-9 | few | TGTGCCAGCAGCCTGATGGGACTAGCGGGGGGGGAGCAGTTCTTC | CASSLMGLAGGEQFF
TRBD2 | TRBJ2-5 | TRBV2 | few | TGTGCCAGCAGTGAAGCGCTAGCGGGGCCCCAAGAGACCCAGTACTTC | CASSEALAGPQETQYF
TRBD2 | TRBJ2-1 | TRBV29-1 | . | TGCAGCGTGGAGACTAGCGGGAGGCTCAATGAGCAGTTCTTC | CSVETSGRLNEQFF
TRBD2 | TRBJ2-7 | TRBV5-1 | few | TGCGCCAGCAGCCCCAGCGGGGCCCCCTCCTACGAGCAGTACTTC | CASSPSGAPSYEQYF
. | TRBJ2-2 | TRBV20-1 | . | TGCAGTGCTAGGACTCCCACCGGGGAGCTGTTTTTT | CSARTPTGELFF
TRBD2 | TRBJ2-3 | TRBV11-2 | few | TGTGCCAGCAGCCCCCGGCGCAAAACTAGCGGGAGAACAGATACGCAGTATTTT | CASSPRRKTSGRTDTQYF
. | TRBJ2-7 | TRBV7-9 | few | TGTGCCAGCACCCGCAGCTCCTACAATGAGCAGTACTTC | CASTRSSYNEQYF
. | TRBJ1-2 | TRBV20-1 | . | TGCAGTGCTCCCGGGGGTACTAACTATGGCTACACCTTC | CSAPGGTNYGYTF
TRBD1 | TRBJ1-2 | TRBV12-3/TRBV12-4 | . | TGTGCCGGCAGTTTCCCGGACAGGGTCTATGGCTACACCTTC | CAGSFPDRVYGYTF
TRBD2 | TRBJ2-1 | TRBV4-1 | . | TGCGCCAGCAGCCCCTCACTTGCTAGCGGGGGGGGCAATGAGCAGTTCTTC | CASSPSLASGGGNEQFF
. | TRBJ1-5 | TRBV21-1 | few | TGTGCCAGCAGCAAAAGGAATCAGCCCCAGCATTTT | CASSKRNQPQHF
. | TRBJ2-1 | TRBV11-1 | many | TGTGCCAGCAGCTCTCCCTTACAGGGAGGGGACAATGAGCAGTTCTTC | CASSSPLQGGDNEQFF
TRBD2 | TRBJ2-3 | TRBV5-1 | few | TGCGCCAGCAGCGGAGGTTCGAGCGGGGGGTCGGATACGCAGTATTTT | CASSGGSSGGSDTQYF
. | TRBJ2-3 | TRBV4-2 | . | TGTGCCAGCAGAGGTCCTAGCACAGGTACGCAGTATTTT | CASRGPSTGTQYF
TRBD2 | TRBJ2-3 | TRBV5-1 | few | TGCGCCAGCAGCGGGATAGGGACTAGCGGGTACACAGATACGCAGTATTTT | CASSGIGTSGYTDTQYF
. | TRBJ2-7 | TRBV25-1 | few | TGTGCCAGCAGTGAATTTCGTGGGGAGCAGTACTTC | CASSEFRGEQYF
TRBD2 | TRBJ2-1 | TRBV20-1 | . | TGCGGTGGGCTAGCGGGTTTGAATGAGCAGTTCTTC | CGGLAGLNEQFF
. | TRBJ1-6 | TRBV19 | . | TGTGCCAGTAGTCTCCCGGAAAGGTCTTATAATTCACCCCTCCACTTT | CASSLPERSYNSPLHF